This T cell receptor (beta chain) is drawn from a study of monozygotic twins with inflammatory bowel disease. Findings and caveats of the study: No difference was seen in repertoire similarity between concordant and discordant twins, possibly from limited power.

CDR3 size: 15 residues. Germline CDR1 reads LNHDA; CDR2 reads SQIVND (reference sequence). With regard to this clonotype: Antigen specificity is unknown.

After re-calling the 5' RACE reads, TCRdb lists one entry per CDR3 protein, DNA absent. This table lists about 420,000 distinct CDR3 sequences. Material for sequencing was blood. The source of this sequence is a human donor with ulcerative colitis or Crohn's disease, or a healthy co-twin of an affected twin (not recorded which). The rearrangement joins TRBV19 to TRBJ1-4; TCRdb reports TRBD1, a call that lacks DNA to check it against. CDR3 region: CASSIDDRFNEKLFF.